This T cell receptor (beta chain) was obtained from a study of tumor-infiltrating lymphocytes in primary liver carcinoma. Study conclusions and caveats: For tumor-adjacent and tumor-blood pairs, overlap was less than that seen for tumor region pairs.

There are 15 residues in the CDR3. Looked up from germline, CDR1 is SQVTM and CDR2 is ANQGSEA. Trimming shortened V by 3 bases and J by 4 bases, and 18 bases separated the two germline ends. Production of TCR beta cDNA used around 0.45 ug total RNA together with a constant-region primer. Library construction for TCR beta comprised three nested multiplex PCR rounds performed with slightly modified ARM-PCR. Two initial PCR rounds of approximately 10 cycles each paired TRBV1-TRBV30 forward primers with a C-beta reverse primer. TCRdb re-derived calls from the multiplex PCR reads in MiXCR, one entry per CDR3 protein. This table holds 330,000 or so distinct CDR3 sequences, less than 65% found once. Blood RNA originated from unsorted whole blood, with germline DNA additionally extracted. Regarding this clonotype: Its specificity is not known. This may be a read error: a much more frequent sequence differs by one nucleotide.

The receptor was derived from a man aged 40-49 years with primary liver carcinoma and hepatitis B virus infection. The chain joins TRBV29-1 to TRBJ1-1; no clear D gene. What was sequenced was peripheral blood. The CDR3 DNA reads as TGCAGCGTTGACCAAAGAGGGTGTCGGGCCACTGAAGCTTTCTTT. Protein: CSVDQRGCRATEAFF.